This T cell receptor beta chain was found in a study of human T cells and chemical hapten exposure. Study details: The upper back received 0.01% DPC by patch testing, with results read at 6 days.

This clonotype was observed at least ten times. Time point given: pre-sensitization, week 0. Treatment specified: therapeutic diphenylcyclopropenone sensitization with weekly scalp DPC. The study used a library that attached unique molecular identifiers to individual cDNA molecules. TCRdb fed the RACE reads into MiXCR, producing one record per CDR3 protein. The sample holds roughly 380,000 distinct CDR3 sequences, roughly 5% seen once. From germline, CDR1 is SGDLS and CDR2 YYNGEE. Trimming left V 0 bases short and J 4 bases short, with 7 bases between. CDR3 size: 13 residues. This clonotype was sampled from a woman aged 45 to 65 with alopecia areata. Some clones in this sample may be carry-over from other donors' samples. Sequenced material: whole blood, taken in connection with sensitization to the hapten diphenylcyclopropenone (DPC). The chain combines TRBV9 with TRBJ1-1, with D hard to call. CDR3 sequence: CASSVGPTTEAFF. DNA of the CDR3: TGTGCCAGCAGCGTAGGGCCGACCACTGAAGCTTTCTTT.